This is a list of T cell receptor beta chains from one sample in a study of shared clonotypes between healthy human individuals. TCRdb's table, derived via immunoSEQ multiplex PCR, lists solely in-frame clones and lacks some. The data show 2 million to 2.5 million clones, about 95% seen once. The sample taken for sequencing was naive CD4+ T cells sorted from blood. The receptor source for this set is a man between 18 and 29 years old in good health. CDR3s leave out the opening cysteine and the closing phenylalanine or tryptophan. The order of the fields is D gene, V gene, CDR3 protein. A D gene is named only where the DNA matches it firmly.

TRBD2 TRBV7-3 ASSLTPSGGPYNEQF
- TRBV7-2 ASSLRAVSNQPQH
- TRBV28 ASLSSYEQY
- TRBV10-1 ASSVARSETQY
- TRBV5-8 ASSLRSRNRRLQETQY
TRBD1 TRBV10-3 AISRQGGETQY
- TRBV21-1 ARSPRGQGETQY
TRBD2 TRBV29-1 SVGSGGATDTQY
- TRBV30 AWRSTGTYEQY
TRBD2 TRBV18 ASSPPGTSGGAKDTQY
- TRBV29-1 SVRIGGGKETQY
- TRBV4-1 ASSQDRGAGNQPQH
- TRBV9 ASSVESGPFEQF
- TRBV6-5 ASSLASDLRYNEQF
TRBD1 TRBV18 ASGRLGTGAYNEQF
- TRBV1 TSSQYEETQY
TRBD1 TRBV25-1 ASSEWGQGDNQPQH
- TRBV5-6 ASSLDRGRRTDTQY
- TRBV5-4 ASSPRDVLPETQY
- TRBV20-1 AAASSYEQY
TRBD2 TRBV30 AWSRTSGRVGFYNEQF
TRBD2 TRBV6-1 ASTGGGPVEQY
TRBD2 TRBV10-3 ATDAGVSDTQY
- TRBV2 ASSGQYSNQPQH
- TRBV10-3 AVRDNYGYT
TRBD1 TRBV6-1 ASSEGVRGNGNQPQH
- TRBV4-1 ASRPLGRTEAF
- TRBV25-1 ASSDQGGGSKDEQY
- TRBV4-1 ASSQEGSGSSYSPLH
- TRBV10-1 ASSESSFPNGYT
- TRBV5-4 ASSLSNTQY
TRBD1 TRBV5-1 ASSSGQAHSYEQY
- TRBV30 AWRQEGVTEAF
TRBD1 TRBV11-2 ASSGDRGQGEQF
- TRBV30 AWNLRGSTGELF
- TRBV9 ASSAKQGIGTEAF
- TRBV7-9 ASSPIGTSGNTIY
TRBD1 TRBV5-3 ARSTGQGGNKQY
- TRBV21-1 ASLSSRDPEDDGYT
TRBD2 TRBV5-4 ASSSRLAGYNEQF
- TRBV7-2 ASSLASGQETQY
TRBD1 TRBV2 ATSIQGAAYEQY
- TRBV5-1 ASSLGGTTDTQY
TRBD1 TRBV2 ASSESGSRTGGYGYT
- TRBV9 ASSVNLNTEAF
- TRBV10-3 AITSTDTQY
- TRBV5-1 ASRPEGPVEKLF
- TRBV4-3 ASSQDFGWQSNQPQH
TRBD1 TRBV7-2 ASSSDRGLSTEAF
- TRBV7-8 ASSDSSGANVLT